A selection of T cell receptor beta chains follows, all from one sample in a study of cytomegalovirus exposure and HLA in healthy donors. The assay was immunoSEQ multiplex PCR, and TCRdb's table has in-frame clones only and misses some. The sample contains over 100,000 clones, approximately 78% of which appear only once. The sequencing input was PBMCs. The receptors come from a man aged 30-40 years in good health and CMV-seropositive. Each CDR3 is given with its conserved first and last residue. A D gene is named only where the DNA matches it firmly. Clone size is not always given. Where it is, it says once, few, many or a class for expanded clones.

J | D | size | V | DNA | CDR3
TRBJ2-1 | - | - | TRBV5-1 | TGCGCCAGCAGCTTGGAGGTGGGGGAGGATGAGCAGTTCTTC | CASSLEVGEDEQFF
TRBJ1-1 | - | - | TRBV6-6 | TGTGCCAGCAGTTACGGGGGCGGGGGCACTGAAGCTTTCTTT | CASSYGGGGTEAFF
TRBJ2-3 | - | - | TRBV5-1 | TGCGCCAGCAGCTTGGGGGACTCCTCAGATACGCAGTATTTT | CASSLGDSSDTQYF
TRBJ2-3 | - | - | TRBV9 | TGTGCCAGCAGCCTATTAGGTGAGGGCGATACGCAGTATTTT | CASSLLGEGDTQYF
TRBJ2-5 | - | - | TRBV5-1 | TGCGCCAGCCGGTCGGGGGTACAAGAGACCCAGTACTTC | CASRSGVQETQYF
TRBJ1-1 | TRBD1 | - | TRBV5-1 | TGCGCCAGCAGCCAATCGGGGGACAGGACTGAAGCTTTCTTT | CASSQSGDRTEAFF
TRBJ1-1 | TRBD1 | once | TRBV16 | TGTGCCAGCAGCCAATCGACAGGGCGCACTGAAGCTTTCTTT | CASSQSTGRTEAFF
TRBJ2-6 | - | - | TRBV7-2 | TGTGCCAGCAGCCCGTTGGGCAGGTGGGCCAACGTCCTGACTTTC | CASSPLGRWANVLTF
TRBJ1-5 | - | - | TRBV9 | TGTGCCAGCAGCCCAACAGACTATAGCAATCAGCCCCAGCATTTT | CASSPTDYSNQPQHF
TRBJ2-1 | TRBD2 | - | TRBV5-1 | TGCGCCAGCAGCCGAATCGGGACTAGCGGGAGCTCGTTGGACAATGAGCAGTTCTTC | CASSRIGTSGSSLDNEQFF
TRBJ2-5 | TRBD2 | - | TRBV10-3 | TGTGCCATCAGTGAGGGAGGCCTAGCGGGAGTTAAGAGGGAGACCCAGTACTTC | CAISEGGLAGVKRETQYF
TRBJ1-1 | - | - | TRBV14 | TGTGCCAGCAGCCAAGCCTACAGAATGACCACTGAAGCTTTCTTT | CASSQAYRMTTEAFF
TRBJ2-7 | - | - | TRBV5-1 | TGCGCCAGCAGCTTGGTTGCCTCAGGACGGCCTGGACTCTACGAGCAGTACTTC | CASSLVASGRPGLYEQYF
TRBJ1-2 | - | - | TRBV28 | TGTGCCAGCAGCCAAGCCCAGGGTGGGCCAGACTACACCTTC | CASSQAQGGPDYTF
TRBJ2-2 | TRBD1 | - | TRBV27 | TGTGCCAGCAGCAGAGTCGGGACAGCGAACACCGGGGAGCTGTTTTTT | CASSRVGTANTGELFF
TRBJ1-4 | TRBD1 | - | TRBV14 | TGTGCCAGCAGCCAACTAGAGACAGGGAGGGAAAAACTGTTTTTT | CASSQLETGREKLFF
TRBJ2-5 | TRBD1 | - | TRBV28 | TGTGCCAGTAGTTTTGGGCCAGGGGGAGAGACCCAGTACTTC | CASSFGPGGETQYF
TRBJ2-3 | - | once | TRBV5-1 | TGCGCCAGCAGCTTGGAGCGCGAGGGTACGCAGTATTTT | CASSLEREGTQYF
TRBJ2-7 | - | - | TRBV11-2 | TGTGCCAGCAGCCCAACCGGGTACGAGCAGTACTTC | CASSPTGYEQYF
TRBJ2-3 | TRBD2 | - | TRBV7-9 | TGTGCCAGCAGGGATAGGGAGGGAATCAAGAGGTCAGATACGCAGTATTTT | CASRDREGIKRSDTQYF
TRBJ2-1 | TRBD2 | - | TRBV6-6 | TGTGCCAGCAGTTACGCGGGGGAGCCGTTCTTC | CASSYAGEPFF
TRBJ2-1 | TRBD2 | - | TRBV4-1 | TGCGCCAGCAGCCCAGCAGGGACTAGCGGGGGGGAGCAGTTCTTC | CASSPAGTSGGEQFF
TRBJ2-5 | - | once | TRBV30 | TGTGCCTGGAATAACAACCAAGAGACCCAGTACTTC | CAWNNNQETQYF
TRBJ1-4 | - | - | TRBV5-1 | TGCGCCAGCAGCTTGGGTCCTGCGAGGGGGGGCCTGAAGGAAAAACTGTTTTTT | CASSLGPARGGLKEKLFF
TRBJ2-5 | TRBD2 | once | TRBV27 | TGTGCCAGCAGTTTACTGGGGACTAGCGGGCTCCATTCCTCGGCCCAGTACTTC | CASSLLGTSGLHSSAQYF
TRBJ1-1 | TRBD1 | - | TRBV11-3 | TGTGCCAGCAGCTTTGGATCAGGGGGCACTGAAGCTTTCTTT | CASSFGSGGTEAFF
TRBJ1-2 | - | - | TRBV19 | TGTGCCAGTAGTTCCGGACAGATCTACACCTTC | CASSSGQIYTF
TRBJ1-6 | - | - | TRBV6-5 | TGTGCCAGCAGTTACAATCAGTTAAATTCACCCCTCCACTTT | CASSYNQLNSPLHF
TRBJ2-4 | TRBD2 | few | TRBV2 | TGTGCCAGCAGTGATATAATAGCGGGGGGAAACATTCAGTACTTC | CASSDIIAGGNIQYF
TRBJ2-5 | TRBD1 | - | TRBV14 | TGTGCCAGCAGCCAAGATTACAGGGGGCGCCGGCCAGAGACCCAGTACTTC | CASSQDYRGRRPETQYF
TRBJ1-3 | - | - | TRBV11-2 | TGTGCCAGCGCTTCGGGTGTGTCAGGAAACACCATATATTTT | CASASGVSGNTIYF
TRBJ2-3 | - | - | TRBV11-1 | TGTGCCAGTGGTAGTGGGCAGATCACAGATACGCAGTATTTT | CASGSGQITDTQYF
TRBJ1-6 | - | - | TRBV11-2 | TGTGCCAGCACCCCCCCCGGCTCCTATAATTCACCCCTCCACTTT | CASTPPGSYNSPLHF
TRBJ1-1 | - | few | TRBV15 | TGTGCCACCAGCAGAGGGGTCTGGCAGGGTCAAACTGAAGCTTTCTTT | CATSRGVWQGQTEAFF
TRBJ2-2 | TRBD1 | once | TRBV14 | TGTGCCAGCAGCCAACAAAGGGGGCAAGCCGGGGAGCTGTTTTTT | CASSQQRGQAGELFF
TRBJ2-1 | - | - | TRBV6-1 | TGTGCCAGCAGTGATCGGGGGGCTGACTCCTACAATGAGCAGTTCTTC | CASSDRGADSYNEQFF
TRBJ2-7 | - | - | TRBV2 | TGTGCCAGCAGTGAAGCGCTCGGAGAGGGATCTTGGAACTTC | CASSEALGEGSWNF
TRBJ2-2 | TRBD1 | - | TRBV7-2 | TGTGCCAGCAGCGACCGGGACAGCCGCATCGGGGAGCTGTTTTTT | CASSDRDSRIGELFF
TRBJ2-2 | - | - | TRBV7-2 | TGTGCCAGCAGCTTAGTAACAGGTCCCGGGGAGCTGTTTTTT | CASSLVTGPGELFF
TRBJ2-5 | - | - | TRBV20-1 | TGCAGTCCGATTGAGGAGACCCAGTACTTC | CSPIEETQYF
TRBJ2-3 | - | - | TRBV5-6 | TGTGCCAGCAGCCCCGGGACTCTAGATACGCAGTATTTT | CASSPGTLDTQYF
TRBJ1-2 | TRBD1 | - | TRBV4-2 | TGTGCCAGCAGCCCAGGGGGGTATGGCTACACCTTC | CASSPGGYGYTF
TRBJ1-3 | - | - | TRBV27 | TGTGCCAGCAGTTTATCGTCCCCGAGAGCTGGAAACACCATATATTTT | CASSLSSPRAGNTIYF
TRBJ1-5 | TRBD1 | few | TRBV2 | TGTGCCAGCATTCTGGACAGGGGGGGCAATCAGCCCCAGCATTTT | CASILDRGGNQPQHF
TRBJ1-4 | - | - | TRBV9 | TGTGCCAGCAGCCCCCAAGTACGGGAAAAACTGTTTTTT | CASSPQVREKLFF
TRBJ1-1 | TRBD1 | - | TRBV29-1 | TGCAGCGTGGGGGGATGGACAGGGGACGCTTTCTTT | CSVGGWTGDAFF
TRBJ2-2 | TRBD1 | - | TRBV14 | TGTGCCAGCAGCCAAGAACCGGGACAGTCAATTTTCGCGAACACCGGGGAGCTGTTTTTT | CASSQEPGQSIFANTGELFF
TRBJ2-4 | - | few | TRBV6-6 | TGTGCCAGCAGTTACTCTCAGGGTTCAAGGAACATTCAGTACTTC | CASSYSQGSRNIQYF
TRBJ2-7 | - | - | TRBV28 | TGTGCCAGCAGCCAGGCAGGGGCCGCTTTCTCCTACGAGCAGTACTTC | CASSQAGAAFSYEQYF